The next 20 T cell receptor beta chains were all read from a single sample in a study of vaccination effects on CD4 cells after COVID-19. Method: immunoSEQ multiplex PCR; TCRdb's copy keeps in-frame clones and lacks some. The sample consists of about 66,000 clones, just over 70% of them appearing once. These receptors' targets are unknown. Upon completion of more than eight days in culture, CD4+ T cells were isolated. The sample consisted of CD4+ T cells from PBMCs cultured without peptide, taken before COVID-19 vaccination. The source of these receptors is a human donor who had a prior SARS-CoV-2 infection.

Ten or more counts support this clone. Other nucleotide sequences from this sample produce the same CDR3. V is TRBV4-2 and J is TRBJ2-5; tentatively, D is TRBD2 (5 bases). The germline V gene encodes CDR1 LGHNA and CDR2 YNFKEQ. V lost 1 base and J 3 bases, leaving 9 bases between the germline ends. The CDR3 is 14 amino acids. CDR3 DNA: TGTGCCAGCAGCCAAGGGACTGCGAAAGAGACCCAGTACTTC. Translating gives CASSQGTAKETQYF.

The chain uses TRBV18 and TRBJ1-2; a weak D match, TRBD1 (6 bases). There are 13 residues in the CDR3. V dropped 5 bases and J dropped 1 base, with 8 bases sitting between them. Germline V gene lookup returns CDR1 KGHSH and CDR2 LQKENI. The CDR3 loop is CASSGGSNYGYTF. The DNA for the CDR3 is TGTGCCAGCTCAGGGGGCAGTAACTATGGCTACACCTTC. Based on the CDR3 plus reference TRBV18 and TRBJ1-2, the full variable domain is NAGVMQNPRHLVRRRGQEARLRCSPMKGHSHVYWYRQLPEEGLKFMVYLQKENIIDESGMPKERFSAEFPKEGPSILRIQQVVRGDSAAYFCASSGGSNYGYTFGSGTRLTVV.

The chain carries TRBV12-3 or TRBV12-4 and TRBJ2-1; D is uncertain. This CDR3 is 13 amino acids long. The V gene lost 6 bases and the J gene lost 9 bases, with 15 bases spanning the gap. This chain's CDR3 is CASRQDLSREQFF. As DNA, the CDR3 is TGTGCCAGCAGACAAGATCTCTCGCGTGAGCAGTTCTTC.

This clone was detected only a few times. This sequence joins TRBV7-2 and TRBJ1-2; D is perhaps TRBD1 (5 bases). The V gene's germline CDR1 is SGHTA and CDR2 FQGNSA. The V end lost 3 bases, the J end lost 7 bases, and 12 bases lay between the germline ends. The CDR3 contains 13 residues. Written as DNA, the CDR3 is TGTGCCAGCAGCTTTTCAGGGTTAGCTGGCTACACCTTC. This sequence encodes CASSFSGLAGYTF.

This chain connects TRBV6-5 to TRBJ2-1; D gene unclear. Between the trimmed V and J ends, which lost 0 bases and 3 bases, there was a span of 12 bases. The CDR3 runs 16 residues. CDR1 is MNHEY, CDR2 SVGAGI, per germline. The CDR3 DNA sequence: TGTGCCAGCAGTTACTCGCCTAGAAAGAACTACAATGAGCAGTTCTTC. As protein: CASSYSPRKNYNEQFF.

The J gene is TRBJ2-2, the V gene TRBV24-1; D gene uncertain. Trimming removed 7 bases from V and 5 bases from J, with 7 bases in between. The CDR3 totals 12 residues. Germline CDR1 is KGHDR and CDR2 is SFDVKD. CDR3 DNA sequence: TGTGCCACCAGAGGGTTGACCGGGGAGCTGTTTTTT. This gives the protein CATRGLTGELFF.

The chain employs TRBV6-6 and TRBJ1-1; 8 bases map to TRBD1. With V trimmed by 5 bases and J by 0 bases, 5 bases remained unmatched. Germline V gives CDR1 MNHNY, CDR2 SVGAGI (reference sequence). This CDR3 has 15 residues. CDR3 protein: CASSNHRGVNTEAFF. The CDR3 nucleotides read TGTGCCAGCAGTAACCACAGGGGGGTGAACACTGAAGCTTTCTTT.

CDR3 loop: CASSVDRSGNTIYF. The CDR3 DNA reads TGTGCCAGCAGCGTAGACAGGTCTGGAAACACCATATATTTT. The V gene is TRBV9, the J gene TRBJ1-3; maybe TRBD1 (5 bases). The CDR3 runs to 14 residues. Trimming took 0 bases from V and 1 from J, leaving 5 bases between them. CDR1 is SGDLS and CDR2 is YYNGEE in the germline V gene.

In its sample, this clone was seen once. V and J are TRBV9 and TRBJ2-2, with 7 bases identical to TRBD1. The V gene's germline CDR1 is SGDLS and CDR2 YYNGEE. CDR3 length: 18 residues. The V segment lost 1 base and the J segment 0 bases; nucleotides outside the gene matches: 9. For the CDR3, the DNA is TGTGCCAGCAGCGTACACCCCCTAGGGACAGCGAACACCGGGGAGCTGTTTTTT. It yields the protein CASSVHPLGTANTGELFF.

The CDR3 region is CASSLVGPTEAFF. DNA for the CDR3: TGTGCCAGCAGCTTAGTAGGGCCCACTGAAGCTTTCTTT. The V and J genes are TRBV7-9 and TRBJ1-1; D is unclear. CDR1 is SEHNR and CDR2 is FQNEAQ in the germline V gene (reference sequence). The CDR3 covers 13 residues. The V and J ends lost 1 base and 4 bases respectively, with 7 bases between them.

This clone was recorded once. The genes are TRBV19 and TRBJ1-2; tentatively, D is TRBD1 (6 bases). This CDR3 region has 14 residues. V lost 10 bases to trimming and J lost 7 bases, with 22 bases between them. CDR1 is LNHDA, CDR2 SQIVND, per germline (reference sequence). The CDR3 protein is CATLGRRQAGGYTF. The CDR3 nucleotides are TGTGCCACCCTAGGGAGGAGACAGGCGGGTGGCTACACCTTC.

The chain has TRBV7-8 and TRBJ2-1, with a tentative D call TRBD1 (5 bases). The V and J ends lost 2 bases and 3 bases respectively, with 14 bases between them. This CDR3 is built from 16 residues. Germline V CDR1 and CDR2: SGHVS, FQNEAQ. CDR3 DNA sequence: TGTGCCAGCAGCTTATCCCCCTTAAGGGGCTACAATGAGCAGTTCTTC. This codes for CASSLSPLRGYNEQFF.

This clone was observed a handful of times. The V call is TRBV19, the J call TRBJ1-2; D is unresolved. The CDR3 totals 16 residues. Germline V gene lookup returns CDR1 LNHDA and CDR2 SQIVND (reference sequence). V lost 0 bases, J lost 7 bases, and 18 bases lay in between. CDR3 region: CASSIDGNYHGGGYTF. As DNA, the CDR3 is TGTGCCAGTAGTATAGACGGCAATTACCATGGAGGTGGCTACACCTTC.

This clone has only a few counts. The chain carries TRBV6-6 and TRBJ1-5, with TRBD1 matching 10 bases. In germline, CDR1 is MNHNY, CDR2 SVGAGI (reference sequence). This CDR3 contains 15 residues. The V and J ends lost 5 bases and 6 bases, in that order; junction bases with no gene match: 7. CDR3 sequence reads: CASSTRTGGGQPQHF. The CDR3 DNA follows: TGTGCCAGCAGTACACGGACAGGGGGGGGTCAGCCCCAGCATTTT.

This chain joins TRBV7-2 and TRBJ1-3; D is unclear. Per germline, CDR1 SGHTA and CDR2 FQGNSA. The CDR3 is 16 residues long. V dropped 3 bases and J dropped 4 bases, with 16 bases sitting between them. The CDR3 loop reads CASSFASALGGNTIYF. The CDR3 DNA sequence: TGTGCCAGCAGCTTCGCCAGTGCTTTGGGAGGAAACACCATATATTTT.

The gene calls are TRBV7-2 and TRBJ2-7; D is unclear. CDR1 and CDR2 (germline): SGHTA, FQGNSA. Trimming took 1 base from V and 2 from J, leaving 6 bases between them. There are 13 residues in the CDR3. This CDR3 is CASSLDRTYEQYF. The CDR3 bases are TGTGCCAGCAGCTTAGACAGAACCTACGAGCAGTACTTC.

This clone was recorded a few times. The chain uses TRBV28 and TRBJ1-5; D call uncertain. V was clipped by 8 bases and J by 4 bases, with 9 bases between them. Germline V CDR1 and CDR2: MDHEN, SYDVKM. This CDR3 is built from 12 residues. DNA for the CDR3: TGTGCCAGCGCTATGGGGAATCAGCCCCAGCATTTT. Amino acids: CASAMGNQPQHF.

The V and J genes are TRBV9 and TRBJ1-6; D is unresolved. Germline loops: CDR1 SGDLS, CDR2 YYNGEE. Between the trimmed V and J ends, which lost 3 bases and 0 bases, there was a span of 16 bases. The CDR3 runs to 18 residues. The CDR3: CASSATGSQSSYNSPLHF. CDR3 sequence (DNA): TGTGCCAGCAGCGCCACGGGGTCTCAAAGCTCCTATAATTCACCCCTCCACTTT.

The V gene is TRBV7-9, the J gene TRBJ1-2, with a tentative D call TRBD1 (5 bases). There are 15 residues in the CDR3. Trimming left V 3 bases short and J 8 bases short, with 19 bases between. Germline values: CDR1 SEHNR, CDR2 FQNEAQ (reference sequence). CDR3 loop: CASSFQRTREGGYTF. The CDR3 DNA sequence: TGTGCCAGCAGCTTTCAGCGGACCAGGGAGGGGGGCTACACCTTC.

The J gene is TRBJ2-7, the V gene TRBV11-3; D is perhaps TRBD1 (6 bases). The germline V gene encodes CDR1 SGHNT and CDR2 YENEEA. This CDR3 is built from 14 residues. V lost 7 bases and J 2 bases, leaving 15 bases between the germline ends. DNA of the CDR3: TGTGCCAGCACCCAGACGACAGGTACCTACGAGCAGTACTTC. It translates to CASTQTTGTYEQYF.